The 15 T cell receptor beta chains listed next were all sequenced from one sample in a study of cytomegalovirus exposure and HLA in healthy donors. It was with 60 Vbeta and 13 Jbeta primers that the PCR ran. Measured with immunoSEQ multiplex PCR; TCRdb has only the in-frame clones, and not every one. The table lists under 200,000 clones, 80% to 85% of them singletons. Sequenced input: PBMCs. The receptors here all came from a male donor in good health and CMV-seronegative.

V and J are TRBV5-1 and TRBJ2-5; D is uncertain. The J call could be wrong; TRBJ2-7 is a better fit for the DNA end. Germline lookup yields CDR1 SGHRS and CDR2 YFSETQ. CDR3 size: 12 residues. CDR3 DNA sequence: TGCGCCAGCAGCCGACGTGGAGACGAGCAGTACTTC. Amino acids: CASSRRGDEQYF.

This clone was seen a single time. V is TRBV7-9 and J is TRBJ1-4; D call uncertain. Trimming left V 6 bases short and J 5 bases short, with 4 bases between. The CDR3 sequence is 11 residues long. Germline V gene data show CDR1 as SEHNR and CDR2 as FQNEAQ (reference sequence). Here the CDR3 reads CASRRNEKLFF. CDR3 nucleotides: TGTGCCAGCAGACGGAATGAAAAACTGTTTTTT. Full variable domain (outside the CDR3, taken from reference TRBV7-9 and TRBJ1-4): DTGVSQNPRHKITKRGQNVTFRCDPISEHNRLYWYRQTLGQGPEFLTYFQNEAQLEKSRLLSDRFSAERPKGSFSTLEIQRTEQGDSAMYLCASRRNEKLFFGSGTQLSVL.

For the CDR3, the DNA is TGTGCCAGCAGCCGTGGACACGGCCGACAGCCCCAGCATTTT. Translated: CASSRGHGRQPQHF. This chain joins TRBV5-6 and TRBJ1-5; a weak D match, TRBD1 (5 bases). Trimming shortened V by 4 bases and J by 7 bases, and 15 bases separated the two germline ends. The CDR3 has 14 residues. Germline loops: CDR1 SGHDT, CDR2 YYEEEE.

The chain combines TRBV10-3 with TRBJ2-3; 8 positions agree with TRBD2. Germline CDR1 ENHRY, CDR2 SYGVKD. The CDR3 totals 13 residues. The junction had 2 bases not matched to a gene; V was cut back by 5 bases and J by 4 bases. In DNA, the CDR3 is TGTGCCATCAGTCAAGCGGGGGCAGATACGCAGTATTTT. Amino acid sequence: CAISQAGADTQYF.

V and J are TRBV9 and TRBJ2-1; 12 positions agree with TRBD1. With 2 bases clipped from V and 5 bases from J, the junction kept 8 bases outside the gene matches. CDR1 is SGDLS and CDR2 is YYNGEE in the germline V gene. The length of the CDR3 is 17 residues. The CDR3: CASSVIGTGGRDNEQFF. CDR3 sequence (DNA): TGTGCCAGCAGCGTCATAGGGACAGGGGGCCGAGACAATGAGCAGTTCTTC.

The chain is built from TRBV5-5 and TRBJ2-5, with TRBD2 as a possible D gene (6 bases). Germline CDR1 is SGHKS and CDR2 is YYEKEE (reference sequence). The CDR3 covers 14 residues. V shed 4 bases and J shed 1 base, with 11 bases lying between them. The DNA for the CDR3 is TGTGCCAGCAGCGGCACTAGCTTCCAAGAGACCCAGTACTTC. It specifies CASSGTSFQETQYF. The whole variable domain, filled in from reference TRBV5-5 and TRBJ2-5, reads DAGVTQSPTHLIKTRGQQVTLRCSPISGHKSVSWYQQVLGQGPQFIFQYYEKEERGRGNFPDRFSARQFPNYSSELNVNALLLGDSALYLCASSGTSFQETQYFGPGTRLLVL.

This clone came up a few times. CDR3 region: CHYEGNEAFF. In DNA form, the CDR3 reads TGCCATTACGAGGGCAATGAAGCTTTCTTT. This chain connects TRBV20-1 to TRBJ1-1; no clear D. Germline loops: CDR1 DFQATT, CDR2 SNEGSKA (reference sequence). The CDR3 runs 10 residues.

The chain uses TRBV12-5 and TRBJ2-7, with a weak D call TRBD1 (5 bases). Trimming shortened V by 3 bases and J by 6 bases, and 9 bases separated the two germline ends. Germline lookup yields CDR1 LGHNT and CDR2 FRNRAP. The CDR3 consists of 12 residues. The CDR3 loop is CASGLARAEQYF. Written as DNA, the CDR3 is TGTGCTAGTGGTTTAGCCAGGGCCGAGCAGTACTTC.

This chain connects TRBV4-2 to TRBJ1-2; no clear D gene. Germline loops: CDR1 LGHNA, CDR2 YNFKEQ. The V end lost 3 bases, the J end lost 3 bases, and 8 bases lay between the germline ends. The CDR3 runs 13 residues. The CDR3 region is CASSHAADYGYTF. CDR3 DNA: TGTGCCAGCAGCCACGCGGCAGACTATGGCTACACCTTC.

The chain is built from TRBV20-1 and TRBJ2-1; D remains unclear. The ends were cut back, 6 bases at V and 6 bases at J, with 9 bases in the middle. CDR1 and CDR2 from the germline V gene are DFQATT and SNEGSKA (reference sequence). The CDR3 is 11 amino acids. The CDR3 region has the DNA TGCAGTGCAAATGAGATCAATGAGCAGTTCTTC. This translates into CSANEINEQFF.

The chain links TRBV7-9 to TRBJ2-7, with D hard to call. Between the trimmed V and J ends, which lost 3 bases and 3 bases, there was a span of 9 bases. Looked up from germline, CDR1 is SEHNR and CDR2 is FQNEAQ (reference sequence). This CDR3 is built from 13 residues. The CDR3 is CASSFGSDYEQYF. CDR3 in DNA: TGTGCCAGCAGCTTCGGCAGCGACTACGAGCAGTACTTC. Combining the CDR3 with reference TRBV7-9 and TRBJ2-7 gives the whole variable domain DTGVSQNPRHKITKRGQNVTFRCDPISEHNRLYWYRQTLGQGPEFLTYFQNEAQLEKSRLLSDRFSAERPKGSFSTLEIQRTEQGDSAMYLCASSFGSDYEQYFGPGTRLTVT.

The gene calls are TRBV2 and TRBJ1-1; TRBD1 might be the D (6 bases). In germline, CDR1 is SNHLY, CDR2 FYNNEI. This CDR3 spans 14 amino acids. The V end was cut by 4 bases, the J end by 3 bases, with 12 bases between. This chain's CDR3 is CASSVRGLYTEAFF. CDR3 nucleotide sequence: TGTGCCAGCAGTGTGCGGGGGCTGTACACTGAAGCTTTCTTT. Full variable domain (remainder filled in from reference TRBV2 and TRBJ1-1): EPEVTQTPSHQVTQMGQEVILRCVPISNHLYFYWYRQILGQKVEFLVSFYNNEISEKSEIFDDQFSVERPDGSNFTLKIRSTKLEDSAMYFCASSVRGLYTEAFFGQGTRLTVV.

The V call is TRBV18, the J call TRBJ1-1; 8 positions match TRBD1. The CDR3 is 14 amino acids. The V segment lost 2 bases and the J segment 5 bases; nucleotides outside the gene matches: 4. Germline-derived CDR1 and CDR2 are KGHSH and LQKENI. The CDR3 protein is CASSPTTGETEAFF. The CDR3 DNA reads as TGTGCCAGCTCACCAACGACAGGGGAAACTGAAGCTTTCTTT.

In this sample, this clone turned up a few times. Other DNA sequences in this sample translate to the same CDR3. V is TRBV5-6 and J is TRBJ1-5; tentative D call: TRBD1 (5 bases). The CDR3 spans 13 residues. Trimming removed 4 bases at V and 5 bases at J, with 10 bases between. The germline CDR1 and CDR2 sequences are SGHDT and YYEEEE. The CDR3, as DNA: TGTGCCAGCAGCCTGGGGGGAGATCAGCCCCAGCATTTT. Encoded protein: CASSLGGDQPQHF.

The chain carries TRBV7-2 and TRBJ1-1, with unresolved D. The germline CDR1 and CDR2 sequences are SGHTA and FQGNSA. V lost 3 bases and J lost 1, with 6 bases in between. This CDR3 comprises 13 residues. CDR3 region: CASSFEGNTEAFF. The CDR3 bases are TGTGCCAGCAGCTTTGAGGGGAACACTGAAGCTTTCTTT.